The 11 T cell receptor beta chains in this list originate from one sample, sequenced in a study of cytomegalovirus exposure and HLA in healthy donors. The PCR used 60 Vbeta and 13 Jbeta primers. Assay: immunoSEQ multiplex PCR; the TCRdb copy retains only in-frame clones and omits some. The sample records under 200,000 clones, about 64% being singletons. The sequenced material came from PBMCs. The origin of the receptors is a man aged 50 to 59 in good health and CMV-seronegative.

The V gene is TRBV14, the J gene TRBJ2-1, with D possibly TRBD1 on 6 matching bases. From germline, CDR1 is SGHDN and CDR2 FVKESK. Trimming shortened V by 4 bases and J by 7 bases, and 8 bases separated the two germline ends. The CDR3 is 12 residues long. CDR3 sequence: CASSPGVNEQFF. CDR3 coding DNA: TGTGCCAGCAGCCCAGGGGTTAATGAGCAGTTCTTC.

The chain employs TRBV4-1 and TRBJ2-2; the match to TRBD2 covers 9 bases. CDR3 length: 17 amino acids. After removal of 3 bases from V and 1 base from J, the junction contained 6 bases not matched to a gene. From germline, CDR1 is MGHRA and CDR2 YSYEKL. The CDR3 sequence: CASSQGRSGGNTGELFF. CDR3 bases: TGCGCCAGCAGCCAGGGTCGTAGCGGGGGGAACACCGGGGAGCTGTTTTTT.

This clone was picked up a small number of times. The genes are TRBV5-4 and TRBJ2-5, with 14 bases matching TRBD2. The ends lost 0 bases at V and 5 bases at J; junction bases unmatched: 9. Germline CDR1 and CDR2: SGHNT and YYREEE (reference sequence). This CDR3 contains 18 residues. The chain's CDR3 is CASSLAWTSGGPGETQYF. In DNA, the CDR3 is TGTGCCAGCAGCTTGGCTTGGACTAGCGGGGGGCCAGGGGAGACCCAGTACTTC.

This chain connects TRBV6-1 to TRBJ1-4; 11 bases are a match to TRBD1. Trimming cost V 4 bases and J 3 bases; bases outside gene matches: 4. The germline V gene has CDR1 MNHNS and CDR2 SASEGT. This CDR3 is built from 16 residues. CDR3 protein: CASSVGQGVANEKLFF. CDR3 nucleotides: TGTGCCAGCAGTGTGGGACAGGGGGTAGCTAATGAAAAACTGTTTTTT.

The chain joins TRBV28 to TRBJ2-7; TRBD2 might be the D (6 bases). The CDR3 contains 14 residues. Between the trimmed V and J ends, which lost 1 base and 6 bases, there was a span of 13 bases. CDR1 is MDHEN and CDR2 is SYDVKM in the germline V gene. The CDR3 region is CASSLSSLEGEQYF. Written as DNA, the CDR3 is TGTGCCAGCAGTTTATCTAGCTTGGAGGGCGAGCAGTACTTC.

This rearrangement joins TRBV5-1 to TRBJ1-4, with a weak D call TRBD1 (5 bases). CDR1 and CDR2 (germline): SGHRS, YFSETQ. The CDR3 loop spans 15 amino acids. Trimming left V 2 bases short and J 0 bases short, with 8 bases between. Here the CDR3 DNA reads TGCGCCAGCAGCTTCACAGGTGCAACTAATGAAAAACTGTTTTTT. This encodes CASSFTGATNEKLFF. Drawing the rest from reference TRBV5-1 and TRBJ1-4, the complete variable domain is KAGVTQTPRYLIKTRGQQVTLSCSPISGHRSVSWYQQTPGQGLQFLFEYFSETQRNKGNFPGRFSGRQFSNSRSEMNVSTLELGDSALYLCASSFTGATNEKLFFGSGTQLSVL.

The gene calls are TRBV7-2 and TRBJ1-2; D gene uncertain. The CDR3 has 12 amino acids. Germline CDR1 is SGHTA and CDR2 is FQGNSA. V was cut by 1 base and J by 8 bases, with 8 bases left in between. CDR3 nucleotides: TGTGCCAGCAGCTTAGACGTAGCCGGCTACACCTTC. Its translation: CASSLDVAGYTF.

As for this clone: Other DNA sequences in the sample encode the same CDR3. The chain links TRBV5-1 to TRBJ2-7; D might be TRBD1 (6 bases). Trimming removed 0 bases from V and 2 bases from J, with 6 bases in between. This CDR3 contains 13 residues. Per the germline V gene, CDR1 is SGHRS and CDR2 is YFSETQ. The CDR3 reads CASSLDRAYEQYF. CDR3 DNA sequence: TGCGCCAGCAGCTTGGACAGGGCCTACGAGCAGTACTTC.

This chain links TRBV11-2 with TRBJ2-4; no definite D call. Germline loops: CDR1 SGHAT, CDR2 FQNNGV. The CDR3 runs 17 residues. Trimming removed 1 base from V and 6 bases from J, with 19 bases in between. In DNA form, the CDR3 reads TGTGCCAGCAGCTTAGGATGGGTATGGGCAGGTTCAAACATTCAGTACTTC. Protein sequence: CASSLGWVWAGSNIQYF.

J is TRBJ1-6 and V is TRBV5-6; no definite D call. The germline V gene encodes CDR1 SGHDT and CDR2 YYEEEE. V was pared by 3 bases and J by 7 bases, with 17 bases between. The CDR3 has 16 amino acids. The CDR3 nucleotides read TGTGCCAGCAGCTCAAGACTGGGAGGCCCGAATTCACCCCTCCACTTT. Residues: CASSSRLGGPNSPLHF.

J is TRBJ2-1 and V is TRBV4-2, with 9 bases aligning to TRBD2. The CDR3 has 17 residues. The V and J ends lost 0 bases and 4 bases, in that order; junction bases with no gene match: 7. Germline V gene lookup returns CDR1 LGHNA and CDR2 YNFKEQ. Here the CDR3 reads CASSQDKAGGAYNEQFF. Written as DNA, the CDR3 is TGTGCCAGCAGCCAAGATAAAGCGGGGGGAGCTTACAATGAGCAGTTCTTC.